These T cell receptor beta chains were read from a single sample in a study of OX40 agonist ivuxolimab in advanced cancers. The method was immunoSEQ multiplex PCR; TCRdb's version includes in-frame clones alone and lacks a portion of them. The sample gives 70,000 to 85,000 clones, approximately 81% of which show up once; more than 2% is in the top ten. Sequencing used CD4+ or CD8+ T cells sorted from blood, obtained in a trial of the OX40 agonist ivuxolimab. All receptors derive from an adult with an advanced solid tumor such as melanoma, head and neck, liver or kidney cancer. Both conserved end residues are part of each CDR3. D genes are given only for firm matches. The size of a clone is reported for some rows only, either as once, few or many, or as a class for expanded clones.

TRBJ2-5,-,TRBD2,TRBV10-3,TGTGCCATCAGTGAGTCGAGCGGGGGGGCCGACCGAGAGACCCAGTACTTC,CAISESSGGADRETQYF
TRBJ2-5,-,-,TRBV7-9,TGTGCCAGCAGCTTGAGTGAGACCCAGTACTTC,CASSLSETQYF
TRBJ1-5,-,TRBD1,TRBV28,TGTGCCAGCAGTTTTATCCAGGACAGGGGTTTGGGCAATCAGCCCCAGCATTTT,CASSFIQDRGLGNQPQHF
TRBJ2-1,-,-,TRBV7-9,TGTGCCAGCAGCCCTTCCGGGAGAGGAAATGAGCAGTTCTTC,CASSPSGRGNEQFF
TRBJ1-1,-,-,TRBV29-1,TGCAGCGTTGCATATATCCAGAACACTGAAGCTTTCTTT,CSVAYIQNTEAFF
TRBJ1-2,-,-,TRBV2,TGTGCCAGCAGCGTTGGGTTGGGGGCGGGGGGCTACACCTTC,CASSVGLGAGGYTF
TRBJ2-3,-,-,TRBV7-3,TGTGCCAGCAGCTTAGGAGGGGCAGATACGCAGTATTTT,CASSLGGADTQYF
TRBJ2-4,few,TRBD2,TRBV2,TGTGCCAGCAAAGGGACTAGCGGGGAAAACATTCAGTACTTC,CASKGTSGENIQYF
TRBJ2-7,-,TRBD1,TRBV7-9,TGTGCCAGCAGCCCTTCGGGACAGGGCTACGAGCAGTACTTC,CASSPSGQGYEQYF
TRBJ2-2,-,-,TRBV6-1,TGTGCCAGCAGCGCTGGACAGCCGAACACCGGGGAGCTGTTTTTT,CASSAGQPNTGELFF
TRBJ1-1,-,TRBD1,TRBV28,TGTGCCAGCTGCGGGACAGGGGTCACTGAAGCTTTCTTT,CASCGTGVTEAFF
TRBJ2-1,few,-,TRBV19,TGTGCCAGTAGTATGGTGGGGAGCTCCTACAATGAGCAGTTCTTC,CASSMVGSSYNEQFF
TRBJ2-1,-,TRBD1,TRBV11-2,TGTGCCAGCAGCTGGGACAGAACGCGGCAGTTCTTC,CASSWDRTRQFF
TRBJ2-7,-,-,TRBV7-8,TGTGCCAGCAGTGGGGGGAATAGGGCCTACGAGCAGTACTTC,CASSGGNRAYEQYF
TRBJ1-5,once,-,TRBV21-1,TGTGCCAGCACTGGCCTTAATCAGCCCCAGCATTTT,CASTGLNQPQHF
TRBJ1-1,-,-,TRBV10-1,TGCGCCACATCCTCCACCTGGAACACTGAAGCTTTCTTT,CATSSTWNTEAFF
TRBJ2-1,-,TRBD1,TRBV7-6,TGTGCCAGCGGATACAAAGGGGGCTCACACAATGAGCAGTTCTTC,CASGYKGGSHNEQFF
TRBJ2-7,-,-,TRBV12-5,TGTGCTAGTGGTTTCCCGACAGGACCCCCCGGCGAGCAGTACTTC,CASGFPTGPPGEQYF
TRBJ2-2,-,-,TRBV11-2,TGTGCCAGCAGCTTAGTCTCCGGGGAAACCGGGGAGCTGTTTTTT,CASSLVSGETGELFF
TRBJ2-3,few,-,TRBV7-2,TGTGCCAGCAGCCGAGACAGATCAAGCACAGATACGCAGTATTTT,CASSRDRSSTDTQYF
TRBJ2-1,-,TRBD2,TRBV9,TGTGCCAGCAGCGCCCCCGGGGGGAGGGAGGATGAGCAGTTCTTC,CASSAPGGREDEQFF
TRBJ1-4,-,-,TRBV19,TGTGCCAGTAGCTACACAGGGAAAAAACTGTTTTTT,CASSYTGKKLFF
TRBJ2-3,-,TRBD2,TRBV7-3,TGTGCCAGCAGCTCGTTAGCGGGTAGCACAGATACGCAGTATTTT,CASSSLAGSTDTQYF
TRBJ2-5,-,TRBD2,TRBV7-9,TGTGCCAGCGGCTTCTCTAGCGGGGGAGAGACCCAGTACTTC,CASGFSSGGETQYF
TRBJ2-7,-,TRBD1,TRBV7-9,TGTGCCAGCAGCCGGGACAGGGAAGCCTACGAGCAGTACTTC,CASSRDREAYEQYF
TRBJ2-4,-,-,TRBV19,TGTGCCAGTAGTACCGGCCTCCAGCGGACACAGTACTTC,CASSTGLQRTQYF
TRBJ1-5,few,-,TRBV28,TGTGCCGGTGGGGGTCAGCCCCAGCATTTT,CAGGGQPQHF
TRBJ1-6,-,-,TRBV5-1,TGCGCCAGCAGCCTGGGTCCCGAGGGGAGCGGTTCACCCCTCCACTTT,CASSLGPEGSGSPLHF
TRBJ1-1,-,-,TRBV7-3,TGTGCCAGCAGTCTTTCCGGGACGAACACTGAAGCTTTCTTT,CASSLSGTNTEAFF
TRBJ2-2,-,-,TRBV12-5,TGTGCTAGTGGTTTGGGCCTTTGGGGGACCGGGGAGCTGTTTTTT,CASGLGLWGTGELFF
TRBJ1-2,-,-,TRBV21-1,TGTGCCAGCCCCCGAGAGGGGGTCGGCTACACCTTC,CASPREGVGYTF
TRBJ2-3,-,-,TRBV7-2,TGTGCCAGCAGCTTAGGGAACCCGACTCTCACAGATACGCAGTATTTT,CASSLGNPTLTDTQYF
TRBJ2-7,-,-,TRBV28,TGTGCCAGCAGTTCCCACCCTCGGGGTCCCTACGAGCAGTACTTC,CASSSHPRGPYEQYF
TRBJ1-6,-,TRBD1,TRBV4-3,TGCGCCAGCAGCCAGGACAGGCAGAGCTCCTATAATTCACCCCTCCACTTT,CASSQDRQSSYNSPLHF
TRBJ2-7,-,-,TRBV28,TGTGCCAGCAGTGCCTGGGCACCTAACTCCTACGAGCAGTACTTC,CASSAWAPNSYEQYF
TRBJ2-7,-,TRBD1,TRBV28,TGTGCCAGCAGTTGGGACAGGTTGTACGAGCAGTACTTC,CASSWDRLYEQYF
TRBJ1-4,-,-,TRBV19,TGTGCCAGTAAACGGGGTAATGAAAAACTGTTTTTT,CASKRGNEKLFF
TRBJ1-6,-,TRBD1,TRBV28,TGTGCCAGCGGGGTCCCGACAGGGGCCCATTCACCCCTCCACTTT,CASGVPTGAHSPLHF
TRBJ2-1,-,-,TRBV6-6,TGTGCCAGCAGTTCCGTTAGCAATGAGCAGTTCTTC,CASSSVSNEQFF
TRBJ1-2,-,TRBD1,TRBV4-3,TGCGCCAGCGCAGGACAGGGTGTGGGGGGCTACACCTTC,CASAGQGVGGYTF
TRBJ1-6,few,-,TRBV9,TGTGCCAGCAGCCCAGAGGACGGAGGTTCACCCCTCCACTTT,CASSPEDGGSPLHF
TRBJ2-7,-,-,TRBV9,TGTGCCAGCAGCGTCTCACAGGCCGGAGGGGAGCAGTACTTC,CASSVSQAGGEQYF
TRBJ2-5,-,TRBD1,TRBV27,TGTGCCAGCACCCCCCGGGGACAGGGTCGTGAGACCCAGTACTTC,CASTPRGQGRETQYF
TRBJ2-5,few,TRBD2,TRBV29-1,TGCAGCGTTATTCCAGCGGGACTTCCGCAGACCCAGTACTTC,CSVIPAGLPQTQYF
TRBJ2-2,-,-,TRBV11-2,TGTGCCAGCAGCTTAGAAAGATACACCGGGGAGCTGTTTTTT,CASSLERYTGELFF
TRBJ2-7,-,-,TRBV5-6,TGTGCCAGCAGCTATGGACCTCTGGACGAGCAGTACTTC,CASSYGPLDEQYF
TRBJ2-5,few,TRBD2,TRBV7-6,TGTGCCAGCAGCGAACTAGCGGGATACGGGGAGACCCAGTACTTC,CASSELAGYGETQYF
TRBJ2-7,-,TRBD1,TRBV5-1,TGCGCCAGCAGCGTGACAGGGGTAGGAATCCACGAGCAGTACTTC,CASSVTGVGIHEQYF
TRBJ1-6,-,TRBD1,TRBV9,TGTGCCAGCAGCCCAGGGACAGGGGGCTACACGGATAATTCACCCCTCCACTTT,CASSPGTGGYTDNSPLHF
TRBJ2-7,-,-,TRBV11-2,TGTGCCAGCAGCTTAGTAGTGCTCGGCGAGCAGTACTTC,CASSLVVLGEQYF
TRBJ2-3,once,-,TRBV5-1,TGCGCCAGCAGCTCACTTGGGGGAGGCACAGATACGCAGTATTTT,CASSSLGGGTDTQYF
TRBJ2-5,-,-,TRBV7-8,TGTGCCAGCAGCCGAGGGACACGTAAGGAACAAGAGACCCAGTACTTC,CASSRGTRKEQETQYF
TRBJ2-6,-,-,TRBV11-2,TGTGCCAGCAGTTCAACTGGGGCCAACGTCCTGACTTTC,CASSSTGANVLTF
TRBJ1-6,once,-,TRBV5-1,TGCGCCAGCAGCCCACGGCAGGGTGATTCACCCCTCCACTTT,CASSPRQGDSPLHF
TRBJ2-7,-,-,TRBV19,TGTGCCAGCGGAGGCACCGACCGCAAGCAGTACTTC,CASGGTDRKQYF
TRBJ1-2,once,-,TRBV7-2,TGTGCCAGCAGCTTAGACACAGACCTGGGCTATGGCTACACCTTC,CASSLDTDLGYGYTF
TRBJ2-2,-,-,TRBV4-2,TGTGCCAGCGAACCAACGGGCGCAGGGGTGAACACCGGGGAGCTGTTTTTT,CASEPTGAGVNTGELFF